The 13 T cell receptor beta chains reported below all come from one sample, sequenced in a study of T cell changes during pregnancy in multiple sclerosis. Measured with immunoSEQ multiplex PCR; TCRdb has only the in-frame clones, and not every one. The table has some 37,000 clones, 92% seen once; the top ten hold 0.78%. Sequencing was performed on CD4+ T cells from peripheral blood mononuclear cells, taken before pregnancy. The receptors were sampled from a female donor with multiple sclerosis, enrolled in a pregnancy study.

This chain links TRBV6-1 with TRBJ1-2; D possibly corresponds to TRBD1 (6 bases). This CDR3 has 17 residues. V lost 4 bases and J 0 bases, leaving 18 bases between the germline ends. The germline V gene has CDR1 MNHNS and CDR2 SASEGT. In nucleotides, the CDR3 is TGTGCCAGCAGTGTCTTATACCGGGACACCTCTAACTATGGCTACACCTTC. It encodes CASSVLYRDTSNYGYTF.

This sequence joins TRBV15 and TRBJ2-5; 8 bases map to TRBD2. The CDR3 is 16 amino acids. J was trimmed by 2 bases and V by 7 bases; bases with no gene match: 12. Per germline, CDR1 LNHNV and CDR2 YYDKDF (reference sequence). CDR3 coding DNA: TGTGCCACCACGGGCGGGGGAGCGGGAGTACAAGAGACCCAGTACTTC. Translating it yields CATTGGGAGVQETQYF. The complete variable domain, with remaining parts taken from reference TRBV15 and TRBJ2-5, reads DAMVIQNPRYQVTQFGKPVTLSCSQTLNHNVMYWYQQKSSQAPKLLFHYYDKDFNNEADTPDNFQSRRPNTSFCFLDIRSPGLGDTAMYLCATTGGGAGVQETQYFGPGTRLLVL.

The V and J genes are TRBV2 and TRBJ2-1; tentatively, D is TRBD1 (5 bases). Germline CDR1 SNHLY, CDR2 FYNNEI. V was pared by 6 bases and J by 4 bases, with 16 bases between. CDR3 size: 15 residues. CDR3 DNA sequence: TGTGCCAGCAGACAGGACCGCAGCACTTACAATGAGCAGTTCTTC. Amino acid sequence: CASRQDRSTYNEQFF.

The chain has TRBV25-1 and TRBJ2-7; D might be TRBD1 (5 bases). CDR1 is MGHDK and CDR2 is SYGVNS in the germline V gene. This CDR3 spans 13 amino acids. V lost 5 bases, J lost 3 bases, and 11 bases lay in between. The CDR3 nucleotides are TGTGCCAGCAGTCGTACAGGTTACTACGAGCAGTACTTC. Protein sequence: CASSRTGYYEQYF.

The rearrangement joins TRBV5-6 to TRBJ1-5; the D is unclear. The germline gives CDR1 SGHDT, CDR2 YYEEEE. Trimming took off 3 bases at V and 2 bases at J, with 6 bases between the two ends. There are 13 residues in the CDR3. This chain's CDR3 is CASSSVGNQPQHF. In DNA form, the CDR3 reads TGTGCCAGCAGCTCCGTAGGCAATCAGCCCCAGCATTTT.

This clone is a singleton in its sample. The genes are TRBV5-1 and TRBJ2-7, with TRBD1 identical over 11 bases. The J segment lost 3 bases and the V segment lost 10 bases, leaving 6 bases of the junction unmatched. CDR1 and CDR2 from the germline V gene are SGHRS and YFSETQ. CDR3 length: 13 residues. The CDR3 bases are TGCGCCTCTTCGGGACAGGGGGACTACGAGCAGTACTTC. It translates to CASSGQGDYEQYF.

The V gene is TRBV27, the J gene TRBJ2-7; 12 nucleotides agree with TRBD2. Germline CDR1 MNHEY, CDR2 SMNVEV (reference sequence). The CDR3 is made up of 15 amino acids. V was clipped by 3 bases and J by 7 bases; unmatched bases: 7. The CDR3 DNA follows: TGTGCCAGCAGTTTTCTAGCGGGAGGGCCGGGGGAGCAGTACTTC. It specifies CASSFLAGGPGEQYF.

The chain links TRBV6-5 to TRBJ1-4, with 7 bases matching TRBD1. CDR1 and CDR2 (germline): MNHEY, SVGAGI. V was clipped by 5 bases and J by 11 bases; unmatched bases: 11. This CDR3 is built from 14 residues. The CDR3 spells CASSQPGQPGKLFF. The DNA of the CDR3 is TGTGCCAGCAGTCAGCCGGGACAGCCGGGGAAACTGTTTTTT.

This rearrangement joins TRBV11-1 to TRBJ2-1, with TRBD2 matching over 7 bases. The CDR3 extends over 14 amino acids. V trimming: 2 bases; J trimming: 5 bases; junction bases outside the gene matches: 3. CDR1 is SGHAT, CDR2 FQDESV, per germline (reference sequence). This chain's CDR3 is CASSLTGTNNEQFF. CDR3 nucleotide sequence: TGTGCCAGCAGCTTAACCGGGACTAACAATGAGCAGTTCTTC.

The chain's CDR3 is CASSLASGSALRDTQYF. CDR3 sequence (DNA): TGCGCCAGCAGCCTCGCGAGCGGGAGCGCTTTGAGGGATACGCAGTATTTT. The chain employs TRBV5-1 and TRBJ2-3; TRBD2 matches 8 bases. Per the germline V gene, CDR1 is SGHRS and CDR2 is YFSETQ. The V gene end was trimmed by 4 bases and the J gene end by 6 bases; junction bases not matched to a gene: 16. This CDR3 is built from 17 residues.

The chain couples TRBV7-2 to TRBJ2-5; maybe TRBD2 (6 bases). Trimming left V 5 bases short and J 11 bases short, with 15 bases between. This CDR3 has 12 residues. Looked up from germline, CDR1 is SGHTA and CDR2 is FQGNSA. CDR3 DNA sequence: TGTGCCAGCAGCCGGGGCGGGGCCATACAGTACTTC. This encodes CASSRGGAIQYF. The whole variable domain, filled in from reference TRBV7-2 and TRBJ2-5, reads GAGVSQSPSNKVTEKGKDVELRCDPISGHTALYWYRQSLGQGLEFLIYFQGNSAPDKSGLPSDRFSAERTGGSVSTLTIQRTQQEDSAVYLCASSRGGAIQYFGPGTRLLVL.

This chain's CDR3 is CASSFVREASEQYF. The CDR3 DNA reads TGTGCCAGCAGTTTTGTCCGGGAAGCAAGCGAGCAGTACTTC. This chain uses TRBV28 with TRBJ2-7; a possible D gene is TRBD2 (5 bases). Germline CDR1 and CDR2: MDHEN and SYDVKM. The CDR3 contains 14 residues. V was shortened by 3 bases and J by 6 bases, with 15 bases between the two germline ends.

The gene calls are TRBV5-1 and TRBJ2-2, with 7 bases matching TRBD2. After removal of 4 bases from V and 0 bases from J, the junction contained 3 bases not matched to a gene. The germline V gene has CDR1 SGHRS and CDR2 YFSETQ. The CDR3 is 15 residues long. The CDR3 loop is CASSTTSANTGELFF. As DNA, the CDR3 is TGCGCCAGCAGCACCACTAGCGCGAACACCGGGGAGCTGTTTTTT. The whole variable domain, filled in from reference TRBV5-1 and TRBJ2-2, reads KAGVTQTPRYLIKTRGQQVTLSCSPISGHRSVSWYQQTPGQGLQFLFEYFSETQRNKGNFPGRFSGRQFSNSRSEMNVSTLELGDSALYLCASSTTSANTGELFFGEGSRLTVL.